This T cell receptor beta chain was captured in a study of CD8 T cells in Susac syndrome (dated by TCRdb to between 2018 and 2021). Regarding the complete study: The study used repertoire sequencing to test whether antigen drove CD8+ T cell activation and differentiation in Susac syndrome.

RNA was extracted with the RNeasy kit and roughly 0.45 to 1 ug was reverse transcribed using random hexamers. The immunoSEQ multiplex PCR assay, which covers 54 Vbeta and 13 Jbeta segments, was used to amplify TCR beta CDR3 regions. PCR amplification bias was corrected using a synthetic template baseline for primer optimization and computational correction. The authors processed their data as follows. Reads were annotated to V, D and J genes per IMGT and analyzed with immunoSEQ Analyzer, keeping only productive sequences. Clonality was calculated as one minus the Shannon entropy normalized by log2 of the number of productive unique sequences. Public and private clones were assessed among the 100 most prevalent clones of each patient and control. A clone was defined as Susac-specific if it was absent from the healthy and MS cohorts, from over a thousand published viral clones and from other ImmuneACCESS disease sequences. TCRdb trimmed public reads at Q25 via fastp, called clones via MiXCR and kept in-frame beta chains. Every distinct CDR3 protein forms one entry, paired with its most common genes and DNA. The V and J calls come from TCRdb's annotation, not from the publication. Counted in this sample were about 200,000 distinct CDR3 sequences; around 95% of them appeared once. The ten largest make up approximately 0.09% of the sample.

As regards this clonotype: The target of this receptor is not known. Nothing much larger sits one base from this clone, and base qualities are not available.

What the research found in general, with its limitations: The TCR sequencing and HLA analysis was acknowledged to have included a relatively small number of individuals.

High-throughput TCR beta sequencing profiled peripheral blood CD8+ and CD4+ T cells from healthy donors, Susac syndrome patients and multiple sclerosis patients. The multiple sclerosis controls were treatment-naive patients who had stable or active relapsing-remitting disease and met the revised McDonald criteria. Bulk CD8+ and CD4+ T cells were purified by magnetic negative isolation, whereas CD8+ TEMRA cells were enriched by FACS. Blood was collected in EDTA tubes and processed within 24 hours, with PBMCs isolated through density gradient centrifugation. PBMCs intended for TCR sequencing were frozen in liquid nitrogen and were later thawed in a 37 degrees C water bath. A purity of at least 90% was achieved for sorted or isolated CD4+, CD8+ and CD8+ TEMRA cells. The sequence came from a human donor with multiple sclerosis. Input material: CD4+ T cells from PBMCs.

The DNA is TGTGCCAGCTCACCACAGGGACTAGCTGGAGATACGCAGTATTTT. Its amino acids are CASSPQGLAGDTQYF. This chain is built from TRBV18 and TRBJ2-3; the central 9 bases match TRBD2. Trimming removed 1 base from V and 5 bases from J; the gene matches leave 4 bases unexplained. The cysteine opens and the phenylalanine closes a CDR3 of 15 amino acids. Only the CDR3 DNA stays, 45 bases, in frame from base 1. CDR1 and CDR2 are read off the germline V gene as KGHSH and LQKENI.